One sample yielded the 9 T cell receptor beta chains listed below, sequenced in a study of OX40 agonist ivuxolimab in advanced cancers. The repertoire was sequenced with immunoSEQ multiplex PCR; TCRdb's copy has only in-frame clones and lacks some. The table includes about 92,000 clones, more than 85% detected once. The sample consisted of CD4+ or CD8+ T cells sorted from blood, taken in a trial of the OX40 agonist ivuxolimab. Receptor source: an adult with an advanced solid tumor such as melanoma, head and neck, liver or kidney cancer.

The chain uses TRBV6-6 and TRBJ2-7, with D perhaps given as TRBD1 or TRBD2 (6 bases each). V lost 7 bases and J 2 bases, leaving 15 bases between the germline ends. The CDR3 totals 14 residues. CDR1 is MNHNY, CDR2 SVGAGI, per germline (reference sequence). This chain's CDR3 is CASTRRGPPYEQYF. The CDR3 nucleotides read TGTGCCAGCACTCGACGGGGGCCTCCCTACGAGCAGTACTTC.

V gene TRBV4-2 combines with J gene TRBJ2-3; 9 bases agree with TRBD2. Germline CDR1 LGHNA, CDR2 YNFKEQ. Trimming took 0 bases from V and 3 from J; bases not matched to a gene: 4. The CDR3 has 16 residues. CDR3 in DNA: TGTGCCAGCAGCCAAGATCTGGCGGGAGGGACAGATACGCAGTATTTT. Its protein is CASSQDLAGGTDTQYF.

This chain links TRBV28 with TRBJ1-5; unclear D gene. The CDR3 is 15 residues long. The germline gives CDR1 MDHEN, CDR2 SYDVKM. Trimming removed 6 bases at V and 0 bases at J, with 12 bases between. The CDR3 here is CASRSWLNSNQPQHF. The CDR3 nucleotides read TGTGCCAGCAGGTCTTGGCTTAATAGCAATCAGCCCCAGCATTTT.

V is TRBV4-2 and J is TRBJ2-1; D may be TRBD1 (5 bases). Trimming cost V 10 bases and J 7 bases, with 14 bases left between them. The CDR3 runs 12 residues. The germline gives CDR1 LGHNA, CDR2 YNFKEQ. The CDR3: CATNKGANEQFF. For the CDR3, the DNA is TGTGCCACCAACAAAGGGGCAAATGAGCAGTTCTTC.

This chain uses TRBV29-1 with TRBJ2-7, with D possibly TRBD2 on 5 matching bases. Germline assignment: CDR1 SQVTM and CDR2 ANQGSEA. Trimming left V 8 bases short and J 0 bases short, with 26 bases between. There are 17 residues in the CDR3. The CDR3 region is CSIWPNSWTPSSYEQYF. CDR3 DNA: TGCAGCATTTGGCCCAATTCCTGGACTCCAAGCTCCTACGAGCAGTACTTC.

The chain's CDR3 is CASSSQGRGTQYF. CDR3 nucleotides: TGTGCCAGCAGCTCACAGGGCCGGGGGACCCAGTACTTC. The rearrangement uses TRBV14 and TRBJ2-5; TRBD1 is a possible D gene (6 bases). The germline V and J ends were trimmed by 5 bases and 7 bases, with 14 bases remaining between them. The germline CDR1 and CDR2 sequences are SGHDN and FVKESK. This CDR3 spans 13 amino acids. The complete variable domain, with remaining parts taken from reference TRBV14 and TRBJ2-5, reads EAGVTQFPSHSVIEKGQTVTLRCDPISGHDNLYWYRRVMGKEIKFLLHFVKESKQDESGMPNNRFLAERTGGTYSTLKVQPAELEDSGVYFCASSSQGRGTQYFGPGTRLLVL.

The rearrangement links TRBV19 to TRBJ2-3; D might be TRBD1 (6 bases). The V gene lost 6 bases and the J gene lost 7 bases, with 23 bases spanning the gap. The CDR3 runs to 16 residues. Germline CDR1 and CDR2: LNHDA and SQIVND (reference sequence). The CDR3 bases are TGTGCCAGTAGACGTGACAGGACCGGTGACTCATATACGCAGTATTTT. Its translation: CASRRDRTGDSYTQYF. Looking up the rest from reference TRBV19 and TRBJ2-3 gives the full variable domain: DGGITQSPKYLFRKEGQNVTLSCEQNLNHDAMYWYRQDPGQGLRLIYYSQIVNDFQKGDIAEGYSVSREKKESFPLTVTSAQKNPTAFYLCASRRDRTGDSYTQYFGPGTRLTVL.

This clone was detected only once. The chain couples TRBV30 to TRBJ2-7, with 11 bases aligning to TRBD2. The CDR3 loop spans 16 amino acids. V shed 4 bases, J shed 2 bases, and the junction held 10 bases outside the gene matches. CDR1 is GTSNPN and CDR2 is SVGIG in the germline V gene (reference sequence). The CDR3 sequence is CAWKNTGTSGTYEQYF. CDR3 sequence (DNA): TGTGCCTGGAAAAACACCGGGACTAGCGGAACCTACGAGCAGTACTTC.

The V call is TRBV19, the J call TRBJ2-7, with TRBD1 as a possible D gene (7 bases). Germline V gives CDR1 LNHDA, CDR2 SQIVND (reference sequence). The CDR3 sequence is 15 residues long. V was trimmed by 6 bases and J by 3 bases, leaving 18 bases between them. The CDR3 reads CASRQGGQAIYEQYF. The CDR3 nucleotides are TGTGCCAGTAGGCAGGGGGGCCAAGCCATCTACGAGCAGTACTTC.